This T cell receptor beta chain is drawn from a study of prognosis after radiotherapy for stage I lung cancer. Regarding the study as a whole: Counted unique TCR clones declined after stereotactic body radiation therapy (median roughly 10,000 versus 7,000).

The CDR3 covers 16 residues. Germline assignment: CDR1 LGHDT and CDR2 YNNKEL (reference sequence). Trimming pared 4 bases from V and 8 bases from J, leaving 21 bases between. Amplicons of TCR beta CDR3 were generated from genomic DNA by two-round multiplex PCR. Primers (each specific to one TRBV or TRBJ gene) were used in first-round PCR. From the multiplex PCR reads, TCRdb called clonotypes with MiXCR, one entry per CDR3 protein. This sample has 30,000 to 40,000 distinct CDR3 sequences; less than 40% occur once, and the top ten carry around 17%. With regard to this clonotype: The antigen remains unidentified.

The TCR originated in a donor aged 50 or older with non-small cell lung cancer. V gene TRBV3-1 combines with J gene TRBJ2-1, with D possibly TRBD2 on 6 matching bases. The sequenced sample was PBMCs, obtained before or after stereotactic body radiation therapy (not recorded which). The CDR3 reads CASSLDQDTWGDEQFF. DNA for the CDR3: TGTGCCAGCAGCCTTGATCAGGACACATGGGGGGATGAGCAGTTCTTC.